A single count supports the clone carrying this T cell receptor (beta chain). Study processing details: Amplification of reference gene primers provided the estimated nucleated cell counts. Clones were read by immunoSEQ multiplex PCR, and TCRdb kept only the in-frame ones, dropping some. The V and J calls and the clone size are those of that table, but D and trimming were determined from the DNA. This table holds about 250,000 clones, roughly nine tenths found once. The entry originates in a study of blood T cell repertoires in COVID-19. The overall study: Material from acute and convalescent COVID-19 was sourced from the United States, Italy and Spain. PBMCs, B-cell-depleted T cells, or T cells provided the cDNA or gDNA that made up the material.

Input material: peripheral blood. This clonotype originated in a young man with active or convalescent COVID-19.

The CDR3 DNA follows: TGTGCCAGCAGCCAACGGACAGGGACAACTAATGAAAAACTGTTTTTT. Translating it yields CASSQRTGTTNEKLFF. The chain couples TRBV14 to TRBJ1-4; TRBD1 matches 8 bases. The CDR3 has 16 residues. J was trimmed by 0 bases and V by 2 bases; bases with no gene match: 2. Germline V CDR1 and CDR2: SGHDN, FVKESK. Full variable domain (rest looked up from reference TRBV14 and TRBJ1-4): EAGVTQFPSHSVIEKGQTVTLRCDPISGHDNLYWYRRVMGKEIKFLLHFVKESKQDESGMPNNRFLAERTGGTYSTLKVQPAELEDSGVYFCASSQRTGTTNEKLFFGSGTQLSVL.